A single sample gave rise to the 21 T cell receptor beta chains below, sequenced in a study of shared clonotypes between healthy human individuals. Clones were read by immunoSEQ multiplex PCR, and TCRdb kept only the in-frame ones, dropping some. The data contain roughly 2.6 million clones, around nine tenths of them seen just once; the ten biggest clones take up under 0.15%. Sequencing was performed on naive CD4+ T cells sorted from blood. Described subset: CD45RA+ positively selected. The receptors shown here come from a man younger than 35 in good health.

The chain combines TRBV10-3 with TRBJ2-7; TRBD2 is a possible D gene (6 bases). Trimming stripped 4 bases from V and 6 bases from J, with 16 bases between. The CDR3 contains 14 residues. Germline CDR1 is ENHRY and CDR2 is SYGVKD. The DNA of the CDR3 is TGTGCCATCAGTGGGACTATGGGGGGTGGCGAGCAGTACTTC. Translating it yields CAISGTMGGGEQYF.

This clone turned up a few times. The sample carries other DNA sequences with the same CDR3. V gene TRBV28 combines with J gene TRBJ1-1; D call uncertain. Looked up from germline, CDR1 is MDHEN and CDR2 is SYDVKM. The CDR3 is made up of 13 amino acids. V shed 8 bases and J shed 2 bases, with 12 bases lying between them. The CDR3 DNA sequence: TGTGCCAGCTCGAGTCGGGGAAACACTGAAGCTTTCTTT. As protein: CASSSRGNTEAFF.

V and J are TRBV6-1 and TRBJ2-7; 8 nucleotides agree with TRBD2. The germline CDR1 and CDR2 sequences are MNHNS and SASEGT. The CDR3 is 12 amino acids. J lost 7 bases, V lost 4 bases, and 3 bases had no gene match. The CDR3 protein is CASSGTGGEQYF. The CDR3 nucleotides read TGTGCCAGCAGTGGGACGGGGGGGGAGCAGTACTTC.

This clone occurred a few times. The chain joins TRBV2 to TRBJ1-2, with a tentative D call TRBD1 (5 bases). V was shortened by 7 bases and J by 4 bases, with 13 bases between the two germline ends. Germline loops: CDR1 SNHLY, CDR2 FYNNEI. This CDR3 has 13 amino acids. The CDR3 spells CASIDRAVYGYTF. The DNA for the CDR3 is TGTGCCAGCATAGACAGAGCGGTCTATGGCTACACCTTC. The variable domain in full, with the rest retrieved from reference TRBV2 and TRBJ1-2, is EPEVTQTPSHQVTQMGQEVILRCVPISNHLYFYWYRQILGQKVEFLVSFYNNEISEKSEIFDDQFSVERPDGSNFTLKIRSTKLEDSAMYFCASIDRAVYGYTFGSGTRLTVV.

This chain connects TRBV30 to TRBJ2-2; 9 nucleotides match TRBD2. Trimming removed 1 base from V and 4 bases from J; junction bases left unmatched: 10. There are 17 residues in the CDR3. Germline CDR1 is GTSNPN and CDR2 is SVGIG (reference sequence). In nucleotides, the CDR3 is TGTGCCTGGAGTGCCCTGGGACTAGCAAGGCCCACCGGGGAGCTGTTTTTT. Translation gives CAWSALGLARPTGELFF.

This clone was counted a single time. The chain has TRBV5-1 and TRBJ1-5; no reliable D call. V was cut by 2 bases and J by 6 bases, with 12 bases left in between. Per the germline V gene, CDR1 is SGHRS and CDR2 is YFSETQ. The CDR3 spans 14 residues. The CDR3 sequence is CASSLDGVPQPQHF. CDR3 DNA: TGCGCCAGCAGCTTAGATGGGGTCCCTCAGCCCCAGCATTTT.

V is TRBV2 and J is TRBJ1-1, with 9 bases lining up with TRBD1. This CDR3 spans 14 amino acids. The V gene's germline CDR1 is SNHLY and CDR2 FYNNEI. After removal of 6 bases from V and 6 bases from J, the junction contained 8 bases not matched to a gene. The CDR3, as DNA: TGTGCCAGCAGAACACAGGGGGCAGTTTCTGAAGCTTTCTTT. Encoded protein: CASRTQGAVSEAFF.

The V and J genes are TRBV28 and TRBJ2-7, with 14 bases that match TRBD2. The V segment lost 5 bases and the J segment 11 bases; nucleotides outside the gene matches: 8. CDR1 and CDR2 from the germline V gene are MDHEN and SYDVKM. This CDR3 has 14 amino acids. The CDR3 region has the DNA TGTGCCAGCAGTATGGGACTAGCGGGGGCCCGGGAGTACTTC. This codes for CASSMGLAGAREYF. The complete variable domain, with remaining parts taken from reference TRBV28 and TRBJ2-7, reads DVKVTQSSRYLVKRTGEKVFLECVQDMDHENMFWYRQDPGLGLRLIYFSYDVKMKEKGDIPEGYSVSREKKERFSLILESASTNQTSMYLCASSMGLAGAREYFGPGTRLTVT.

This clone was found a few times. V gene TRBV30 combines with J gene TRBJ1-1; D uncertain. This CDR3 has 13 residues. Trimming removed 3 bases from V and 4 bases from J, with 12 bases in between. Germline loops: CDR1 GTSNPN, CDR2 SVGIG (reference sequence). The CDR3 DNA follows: TGTGCCTGGAGAGCCGATAAGAGCACTGAAGCTTTCTTT. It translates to CAWRADKSTEAFF.

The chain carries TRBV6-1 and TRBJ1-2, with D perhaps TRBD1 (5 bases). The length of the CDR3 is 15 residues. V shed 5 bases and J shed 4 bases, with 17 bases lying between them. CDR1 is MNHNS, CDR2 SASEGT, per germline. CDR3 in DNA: TGTGCCAGCAGTCAAGGCCGGGACGAGGGCTATGGCTACACCTTC. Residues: CASSQGRDEGYGYTF.

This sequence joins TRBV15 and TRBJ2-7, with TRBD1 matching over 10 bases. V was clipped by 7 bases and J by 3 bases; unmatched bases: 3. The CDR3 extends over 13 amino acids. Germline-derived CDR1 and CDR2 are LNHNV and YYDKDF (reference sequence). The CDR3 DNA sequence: TGTGCCACCACCGGGGACAGGGGCTACGAGCAGTACTTC. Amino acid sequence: CATTGDRGYEQYF. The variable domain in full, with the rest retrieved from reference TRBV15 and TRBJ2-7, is DAMVIQNPRYQVTQFGKPVTLSCSQTLNHNVMYWYQQKSSQAPKLLFHYYDKDFNNEADTPDNFQSRRPNTSFCFLDIRSPGLGDTAMYLCATTGDRGYEQYFGPGTRLTVT.

The CDR3 DNA reads as TGTGCCAGCTCACGTGACAGACCGAACACTGAAGCTTTCTTT. This translates into CASSRDRPNTEAFF. V usage is TRBV18 and J usage is TRBJ1-1, with TRBD1 as a possible D gene (5 bases). The CDR3 contains 14 residues. Germline assignment: CDR1 KGHSH and CDR2 LQKENI. The germline V and J ends were trimmed by 4 bases and 1 base, with 10 bases remaining between them.

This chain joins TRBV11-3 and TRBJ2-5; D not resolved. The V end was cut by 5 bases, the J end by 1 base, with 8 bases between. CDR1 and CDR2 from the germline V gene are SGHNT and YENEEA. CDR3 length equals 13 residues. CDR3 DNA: TGTGCCAGCAGCCGGGCCCTCCAAGAGACCCAGTACTTC. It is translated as CASSRALQETQYF.

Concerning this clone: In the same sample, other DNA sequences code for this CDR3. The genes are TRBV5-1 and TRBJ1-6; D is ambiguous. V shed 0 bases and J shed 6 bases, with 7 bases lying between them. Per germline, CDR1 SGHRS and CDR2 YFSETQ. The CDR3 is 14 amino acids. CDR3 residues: CASSLGGTNSPLHF. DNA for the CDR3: TGCGCCAGCAGCTTGGGTGGAACTAATTCACCCCTCCACTTT. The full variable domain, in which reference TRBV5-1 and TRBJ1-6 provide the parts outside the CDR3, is KAGVTQTPRYLIKTRGQQVTLSCSPISGHRSVSWYQQTPGQGLQFLFEYFSETQRNKGNFPGRFSGRQFSNSRSEMNVSTLELGDSALYLCASSLGGTNSPLHFGNGTRLTVT.

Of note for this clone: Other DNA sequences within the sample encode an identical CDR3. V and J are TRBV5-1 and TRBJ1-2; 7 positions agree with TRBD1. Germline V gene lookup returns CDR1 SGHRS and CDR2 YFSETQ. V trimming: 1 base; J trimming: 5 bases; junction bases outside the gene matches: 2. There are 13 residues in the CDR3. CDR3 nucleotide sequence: TGCGCCAGCAGCTTGCCAGGGGGGTATGGCTACACCTTC. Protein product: CASSLPGGYGYTF.

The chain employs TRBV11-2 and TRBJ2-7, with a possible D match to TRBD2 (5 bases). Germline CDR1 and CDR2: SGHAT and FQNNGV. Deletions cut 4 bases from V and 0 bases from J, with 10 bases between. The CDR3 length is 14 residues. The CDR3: CASSSSSFSYEQYF. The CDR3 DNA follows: TGTGCCAGCAGCTCGTCTAGCTTCTCCTACGAGCAGTACTTC.

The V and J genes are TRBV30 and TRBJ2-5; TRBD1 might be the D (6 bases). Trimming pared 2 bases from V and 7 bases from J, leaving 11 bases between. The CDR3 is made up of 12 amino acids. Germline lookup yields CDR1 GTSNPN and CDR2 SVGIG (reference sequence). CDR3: CAWSTGRGTQYF. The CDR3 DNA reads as TGTGCCTGGAGTACGGGCAGGGGGACCCAGTACTTC.

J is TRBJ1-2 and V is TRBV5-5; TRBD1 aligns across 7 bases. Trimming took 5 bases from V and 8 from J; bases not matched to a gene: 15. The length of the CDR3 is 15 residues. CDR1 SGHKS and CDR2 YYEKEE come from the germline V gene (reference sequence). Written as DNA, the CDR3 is TGTGCCAGCAGAGAACAGGGGCTCCAAACGGGAGGCTACACCTTC. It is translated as CASREQGLQTGGYTF.

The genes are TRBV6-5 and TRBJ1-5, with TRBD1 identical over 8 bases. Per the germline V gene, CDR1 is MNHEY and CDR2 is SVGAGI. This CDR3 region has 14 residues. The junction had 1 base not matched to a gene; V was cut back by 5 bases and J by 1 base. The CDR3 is CASSAGGSNQPQHF. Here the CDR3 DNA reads TGTGCCAGCAGTGCAGGGGGCAGCAATCAGCCCCAGCATTTT.

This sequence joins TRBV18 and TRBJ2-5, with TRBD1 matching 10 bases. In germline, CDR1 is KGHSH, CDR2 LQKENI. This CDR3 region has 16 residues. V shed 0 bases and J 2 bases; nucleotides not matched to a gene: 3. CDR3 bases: TGTGCCAGCTCACCACCGGGACAGGGGTCACAAGAGACCCAGTACTTC. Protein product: CASSPPGQGSQETQYF.

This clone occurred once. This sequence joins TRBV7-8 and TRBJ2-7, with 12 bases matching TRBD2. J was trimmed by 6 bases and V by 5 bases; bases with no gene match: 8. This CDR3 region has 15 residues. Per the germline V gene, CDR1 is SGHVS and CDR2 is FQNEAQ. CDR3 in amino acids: CASSPRTSGTGEQYF. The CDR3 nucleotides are TGTGCCAGCAGCCCTAGGACTAGCGGGACAGGCGAGCAGTACTTC.